This is a list of T cell receptor beta chains from one sample in a study of T cell repertoires in cytomegalovirus infection. One entry per CDR3 protein results from TCRdb running MiXCR on the reads. The sample has 630,000 or so distinct CDR3 sequences; 24% are singletons. Sequencing was carried out using CD8+ T cells from PBMCs. All receptors derive from a human donor in good health (CMV status not recorded). Some clones in this sample may be carry-over from other donors' samples. Each CDR3 is given with its conserved first and last residue. The order of the fields is V gene, J gene, CDR3 protein.

v_call: TRBV9
j_call: TRBJ1-4
cdr3_aa: CASSTRRDAPRNEKLFF

v_call: TRBV7-9
j_call: TRBJ2-1
cdr3_aa: CASSFPGQGILEQFF

v_call: TRBV7-9
j_call: TRBJ2-1
cdr3_aa: CASSVNSSDNEQFF

v_call: TRBV7-2
j_call: TRBJ1-1
cdr3_aa: CASSTRTESTEAFF

v_call: TRBV7-9
j_call: TRBJ1-2
cdr3_aa: CASSPTLGGDGYTF

v_call: TRBV7-8
j_call: TRBJ2-1
cdr3_aa: CASSPRGDRGDYNEQFF

v_call: TRBV19
j_call: TRBJ2-4
cdr3_aa: CASSEDSHIQYF

v_call: TRBV28
j_call: TRBJ1-5
cdr3_aa: CASRYRVSNQPQHF

v_call: TRBV2
j_call: TRBJ2-5
cdr3_aa: CASSGVVVLAFETQYF

v_call: TRBV20-1
j_call: TRBJ2-2
cdr3_aa: CSARAGVGTGELFF

v_call: TRBV7-9
j_call: TRBJ2-1
cdr3_aa: CASSLASGLGEQFF

v_call: TRBV4-2
j_call: TRBJ2-3
cdr3_aa: CASSPGRGLDTQYF

v_call: TRBV7-2
j_call: TRBJ2-1
cdr3_aa: CASSRLPRARVYNEQFF

v_call: TRBV7-9
j_call: TRBJ1-2
cdr3_aa: CASSSFEGQNTF

v_call: TRBV7-9
j_call: TRBJ2-7
cdr3_aa: CASSLAPDRKAYEQYF

v_call: TRBV7-9
j_call: TRBJ2-1
cdr3_aa: CASLLFANNEQFF

v_call: TRBV12-3/TRBV12-4
j_call: TRBJ2-5
cdr3_aa: CASRPSGGPPGLLKETQYF

v_call: TRBV6-2/TRBV6-3
j_call: TRBJ2-6
cdr3_aa: CASSYLEISGANVLTF

v_call: TRBV14
j_call: TRBJ2-1
cdr3_aa: CASSQGVGDIPLALEFF

v_call: TRBV6-8
j_call: TRBJ1-2
cdr3_aa: CAISGQINYGYTF

v_call: TRBV12-3/TRBV12-4
j_call: TRBJ2-1
cdr3_aa: CASRGVLNEQFF

v_call: TRBV23-1
j_call: TRBJ2-2
cdr3_aa: CASSHLTQGRGPNTGELFF

v_call: TRBV7-9
j_call: TRBJ2-1
cdr3_aa: CAISGEDNEQFF

v_call: TRBV7-6
j_call: TRBJ2-5
cdr3_aa: CASSLGLRNYQETQYF

v_call: TRBV19
j_call: TRBJ1-1
cdr3_aa: CASSPLSGAEAFF

v_call: TRBV7-8
j_call: TRBJ2-3
cdr3_aa: CASSLAGQGVGRGTDTQYF

v_call: TRBV28
j_call: TRBJ1-2
cdr3_aa: CASSPFTGGRHYGYTF

v_call: TRBV20-1
j_call: TRBJ2-1
cdr3_aa: CSAPTAGQVVPDEQFF

v_call: TRBV11-3
j_call: TRBJ2-1
cdr3_aa: CANSTRDSSYNEQFF

v_call: TRBV15
j_call: TRBJ2-5
cdr3_aa: CATSTNIDRDRFGETQYF

v_call: TRBV6-5
j_call: TRBJ1-4
cdr3_aa: CASRSGTVATNEKLFF

v_call: TRBV14
j_call: TRBJ1-1
cdr3_aa: CASSPGQYGTEAFF

v_call: TRBV20-1
j_call: TRBJ2-1
cdr3_aa: CSARTSRYNEQFF

v_call: TRBV10-3
j_call: TRBJ1-1
cdr3_aa: CAISGNDHGSAEAFF

v_call: TRBV7-9
j_call: TRBJ2-1
cdr3_aa: CASIRGTEAYNEQFF

v_call: TRBV29-1
j_call: TRBJ2-1
cdr3_aa: CSVEGLAGAGSYNEQFF

v_call: TRBV15
j_call: TRBJ1-4
cdr3_aa: CATSRGNQEKLFF

v_call: TRBV20-1
j_call: TRBJ2-1
cdr3_aa: CSAPRTGEIYNEQFF

v_call: TRBV7-2
j_call: TRBJ2-3
cdr3_aa: CASSSLAGADTQYF

v_call: TRBV20-1
j_call: TRBJ1-1
cdr3_aa: CSAPGRGDTEAFF

v_call: TRBV7-9
j_call: TRBJ2-5
cdr3_aa: CASSPSGGSGRETQYF